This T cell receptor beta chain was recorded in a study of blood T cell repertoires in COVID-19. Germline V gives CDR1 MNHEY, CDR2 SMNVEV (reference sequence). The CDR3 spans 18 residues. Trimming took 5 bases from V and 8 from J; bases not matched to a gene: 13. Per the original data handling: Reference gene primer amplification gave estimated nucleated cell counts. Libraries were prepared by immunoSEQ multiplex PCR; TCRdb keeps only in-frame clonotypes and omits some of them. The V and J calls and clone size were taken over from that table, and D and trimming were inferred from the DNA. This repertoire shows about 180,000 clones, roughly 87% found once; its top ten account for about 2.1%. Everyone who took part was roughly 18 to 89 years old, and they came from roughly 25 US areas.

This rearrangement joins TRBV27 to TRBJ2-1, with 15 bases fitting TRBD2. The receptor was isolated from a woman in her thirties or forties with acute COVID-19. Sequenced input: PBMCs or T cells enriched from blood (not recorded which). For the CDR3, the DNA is TGTGCCAGCAGTCACCGACAGGGACTAGCGGGAGGCGGGGATGAGCAGTTCTTC. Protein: CASSHRQGLAGGGDEQFF.